This T cell receptor beta chain was recovered during a study of shared clonotypes between healthy human individuals. General study points: An expected dependence of interdonor clonotype sharing on sequencing depth was noted.

This CDR3 region has 15 residues. CDR1 is MGHDK and CDR2 is SYGVNS in the germline V gene. V shed 1 base and J shed 7 bases, with 14 bases lying between them. The count of this clone is one. Its specificity is not known. Per the original methods: Quality scores were absent from the junction-only immunoSEQ sequences, so filtering differed. Libraries were prepared by immunoSEQ multiplex PCR; TCRdb keeps only in-frame clonotypes and omits some of them. Clone size and the V and J calls come from that table; the DNA yielded D and trimming. The sample records under 1,100,000 clones, roughly 80% being singletons.

This rearrangement joins TRBV25-1 to TRBJ2-1; a possible D gene is TRBD2 (6 bases). This clonotype was obtained from a man younger than 35 in good health. The sample was memory CD4+ T cells sorted from blood. Documented subset: CD45RA-negative fraction. This CDR3 reads CASSEWYNAGNEQFF. The CDR3, as DNA: TGTGCCAGCAGTGAATGGTACAATGCGGGAAATGAGCAGTTCTTC.